Listed below are T cell receptor beta chains from one sample, sequenced in a study of shared clonotypes between healthy human individuals. Sequenced by immunoSEQ multiplex PCR; TCRdb stores in-frame clones only, minus some. This table has a few million clones, approximately 90% appearing once. Source material: naive CD4+ T cells from PBMCs. Receptors originate from a man aged 18 to 35 in good health. Some clones in this sample may be carry-over from other donors' samples. CDR3s include the opening cysteine and the closing phenylalanine or tryptophan. A D gene is named only where the DNA matches it firmly. Not all rows give a size; the values are once, few, many and, for expanded clones, a class.

>NA|TRBV7-9|TRBJ1-2|NA
CASSLAGKESYTF
TGTGCCAGCAGCTTAGCGGGGAAGGAAAGCTACACCTTC
>NA|TRBV6-6|TRBJ1-5|NA
CASSYERNSNQPQHF
TGTGCCAGCAGTTACGAGCGCAATAGCAATCAGCCCCAGCATTTT
>NA|TRBV21-1|TRBJ2-7|few
CASSKGIGRDYEQYF
TGTGCCAGCAGCAAAGGTATCGGCAGGGACTACGAGCAGTACTTC
>TRBD2|TRBV28|TRBJ2-1|NA
CASNIIGTSGRNEQFF
TGTGCCAGCAACATTATTGGGACTAGCGGGAGAAATGAGCAGTTCTTC
>NA|TRBV11-2|TRBJ2-7|NA
CASSYSSPGYEQYF
TGTGCCAGCAGCTATTCTAGTCCCGGGTACGAGCAGTACTTC
>TRBD1|TRBV5-1|TRBJ1-4|once
CASSPGTGREKLFF
TGCGCCAGCAGCCCCGGGACAGGGCGCGAAAAACTGTTTTTT
>NA|TRBV6-5|TRBJ1-4|NA
CATRTDLNEKLFF
TGTGCCACCCGGACAGATCTTAATGAAAAACTGTTTTTT
>NA|TRBV4-3|TRBJ2-3|NA
CASSLRQGLTDTQYF
TGCGCCAGCAGCCTAAGACAGGGACTTACAGATACGCAGTATTTT
>NA|TRBV5-6|TRBJ2-7|NA
CASSPRASGNYEQYF
TGTGCCAGCAGTCCCCGGGCGTCGGGCAACTACGAGCAGTACTTC
>NA|TRBV7-2|TRBJ2-5|NA
CASSLGQGRIYF
TGTGCCAGCAGCTTAGGGCAGGGCCGAATCTACTTC
>NA|TRBV9|TRBJ1-5|NA
CASSPGTRHEGQPQHF
TGTGCCAGCAGCCCCGGGACTCGCCACGAGGGACAGCCCCAGCATTTT
>TRBD1|TRBV6-6|TRBJ1-2|NA
CASIPGQGDYYGYTF
TGTGCCAGCATCCCCGGACAGGGAGATTACTATGGCTACACCTTC
>TRBD1|TRBV5-1|TRBJ2-7|NA
CASSLAWGQGAYEQYF
TGCGCCAGCAGCTTGGCTTGGGGACAGGGGGCTTACGAGCAGTACTTC
>TRBD2|TRBV9|TRBJ2-1|NA
CASSVALAGGNNEQFF
TGTGCCAGCAGCGTAGCTTTGGCGGGAGGCAACAATGAGCAGTTCTTC
>NA|TRBV7-2|TRBJ1-1|NA
CASSFAREAFF
TGTGCCAGCAGCTTCGCCAGGGAAGCTTTCTTT
>NA|TRBV2|TRBJ1-2|NA
CASSDGPTVNYGYTF
TGTGCCAGCAGTGATGGGCCGACCGTTAACTATGGCTACACCTTC
>TRBD1|TRBV27|TRBJ1-1|NA
CASSFGQGMHTEAFF
TGTGCCAGCAGTTTTGGACAGGGGATGCACACTGAAGCTTTCTTT
>TRBD2|TRBV2|TRBJ2-5|NA
CASSPYGARTGGGAQYF
TGTGCCAGCAGCCCCTATGGGGCCCGGACGGGCGGGGGGGCCCAGTACTTC
>TRBD1|TRBV28|TRBJ1-1|NA
CASSSAGTGGRNTEAFF
TGTGCCAGCAGTTCTGCCGGGACAGGGGGCCGGAACACTGAAGCTTTCTTT
>NA|TRBV4-3|TRBJ2-7|NA
CASSQEGGRYEQYF
TGCGCCAGCAGCCAAGAAGGCGGACGTTACGAGCAGTACTTC
>NA|TRBV28|TRBJ2-3|NA
CAALAPYSGNTPDTQYF
TGTGCCGCCCTCGCCCCTTATAGCGGAAATACACCTGATACGCAGTATTTT
>NA|TRBV19|TRBJ1-5|NA
CASSLGAGRSNQPQHF
TGTGCCAGTAGCTTGGGGGCAGGCCGAAGCAATCAGCCCCAGCATTTT